The 3 T cell receptor beta chains in this list originate from one sample, sequenced in a study of T-cell memory formation after mild COVID-19. One entry per CDR3 protein results from TCRdb running MiXCR on the 5' RACE reads. The table has some 120,000 distinct CDR3 sequences, 15% to 20% seen once. Sequencing used PBMCs or a T cell subset sorted from them (not recorded which). The receptors derive from an adult woman who had mild COVID-19 (a few samples of this study predate the infection). Cell type and time point are not known.

This clonotype was counted between two and nine times. The chain couples TRBV12-3 or TRBV12-4 to TRBJ2-7, with 8 bases aligning to TRBD1. The CDR3 sequence is 13 residues long. The junction had 12 bases not matched to a gene; V was cut back by 10 bases and J by 7 bases. The CDR3 DNA reads TGTGCCACCTCACAGGGGGAGTGGGGTGAGCAGTACTTC. It is translated as CATSQGEWGEQYF.

V and J are TRBV3-1 and TRBJ2-1; 8 positions agree with TRBD2. V dropped 3 bases and J dropped 2; count of bases not matched to a gene: 6. The CDR3 has 16 amino acids. The germline CDR1 and CDR2 sequences are LGHDT and YNNKEL (reference sequence). CDR3 residues: CASSQEAGEAYNEQFF. The CDR3 DNA reads TGTGCCAGCAGCCAGGAAGCGGGGGAAGCCTACAATGAGCAGTTCTTC.

In its sample, this clonotype was seen a few times. V gene TRBV24-1 combines with J gene TRBJ2-2; 8 nucleotides agree with TRBD1. Per germline, CDR1 KGHDR and CDR2 SFDVKD. Germline trimming cut 4 bases from V and 3 bases from J; bases unmatched to any gene: 3. The length of the CDR3 is 15 residues. The CDR3 is CATSEADRDTGELFF. CDR3 coding DNA: TGTGCCACCAGTGAAGCGGACAGGGACACCGGGGAGCTGTTTTTT.